This TCR beta chain was captured in a study of shared clonotypes between healthy human individuals. Turning to this clone: Its antigen is as yet unknown.

Selected positively for CCR7 and CD45RO-negative, naive CD8 cells excluded terminally differentiated effector memory CD45RA+ cells. Some clones are missing from TCRdb's copy, which holds only in-frame ones; the method was immunoSEQ multiplex PCR. The table records some 630,000 clones, roughly 95% of them present only once. General study points: Only a few donors were included, so the genetic and exposure-history diversity represented was limited.

This clonotype originated in a woman under 40 in good health. Input material: naive CD8+ T cells sorted from blood.

CDR3 protein: CASSSGLNTDTQYF. As DNA, the CDR3 is TGTGCCAGCAGCTCGGGACTGAACACAGATACGCAGTATTTT. The rearrangement uses TRBV7-9 and TRBJ2-3, with a weak D call TRBD2 (6 bases). This CDR3 contains 14 residues. V dropped 4 bases and J dropped 2 bases, with 10 bases sitting between them. Germline V CDR1 and CDR2: SEHNR, FQNEAQ (reference sequence).